A selection of T cell receptor beta chains follows, all from one sample in a study of T cell responses to AZD1222 COVID-19 vaccine. Using immunoSEQ multiplex PCR, the repertoire was profiled, and TCRdb retains in-frame clones only, with some absent. There are around 130,000 clones in the sample; 75% to 90% occur only once, and 2.5% to 4% lies in the top ten. This material consisted of peripheral blood, taken on day 0 of AZD1222 vaccination. The receptors derive from an adult in good health. Both conserved end residues are part of each CDR3. The order of the fields is J gene, clone size, CDR3 length, D gene, V gene, CDR3 protein, CDR3 DNA. D genes are given only for firm matches. Clone sizes are given selectively: once, few, many, or a class where the clone is expanded.

TRBJ2-1,.,11,.,TRBV2,CASNGGPKQFF,TGTGCCAGCAACGGCGGGCCCAAGCAGTTCTTC
TRBJ2-1,.,17,.,TRBV6-6,CASSPSGASGIDNEQFF,TGTGCCAGCAGTCCTTCCGGGGCGTCGGGAATCGACAATGAGCAGTTCTTC
TRBJ2-5,.,14,.,TRBV2,CASSETPEGETQYF,TGTGCCAGCAGTGAAACCCCCGAGGGGGAGACCCAGTACTTC
TRBJ1-1,.,15,.,TRBV9,CASSPPTASNTEAFF,TGTGCCAGCAGCCCCCCGACAGCCTCGAACACTGAAGCTTTCTTT
TRBJ1-6,.,14,.,TRBV7-2,CASSLYRVYSPLHF,TGTGCCAGCAGCTTATACAGGGTTTATTCACCCCTCCACTTT
TRBJ2-7,.,14,.,TRBV4-1,CASSQGKRDYEQYF,TGCGCCAGCAGCCAAGGGAAGAGGGACTACGAGCAGTACTTC
TRBJ2-1,.,13,.,TRBV5-1,CASSLASGGEQFF,TGCGCCAGCAGCTTGGCCTCCGGCGGTGAGCAGTTCTTC
TRBJ2-7,.,14,TRBD2,TRBV27,CASNPLAVPYEQYF,TGTGCCAGCAACCCACTAGCGGTCCCCTACGAGCAGTACTTC
TRBJ2-7,.,15,TRBD1,TRBV5-1,CASSLGGTGSYEQYF,TGCGCCAGCAGCTTGGGGGGGACAGGCTCCTACGAGCAGTACTTC
TRBJ1-6,.,15,.,TRBV24-1,CATSDYVQANSPLHF,TGTGCCACCAGTGATTATGTACAGGCCAATTCACCCCTCCACTTT
TRBJ2-2,.,12,TRBD2,TRBV30,CAGGGGTGELFF,TGTGCCGGGGGGGGTGGGACCGGGGAGCTGTTTTTT
TRBJ2-7,.,15,.,TRBV28,CASSLRDSLHYEQYF,TGTGCCAGCAGCCTACGTGACTCGCTTCACTACGAGCAGTACTTC
TRBJ2-1,.,13,.,TRBV28,CASSPSAYNEQFF,TGTGCCAGCAGCCCCTCGGCTTACAATGAGCAGTTCTTC
TRBJ1-2,.,11,.,TRBV12-3/TRBV12-4,CASSNSYGYTF,TGTGCCAGCAGTAACAGCTATGGCTACACCTTC
TRBJ2-3,once,18,TRBD2,TRBV28,CASSLVGLAGGPEDTQYF,TGTGCCAGCAGTTTAGTAGGACTAGCGGGAGGGCCGGAGGATACGCAGTATTTT
TRBJ1-1,.,16,.,TRBV29-1,CSVASPQGPRGTEAFF,TGCAGCGTTGCCTCCCCCCAGGGCCCGAGGGGAACTGAAGCTTTCTTT
TRBJ2-5,.,20,.,TRBV27,CASSEQLTGSGFSGRETQYF,TGTGCCAGCAGTGAGCAATTAACCGGGTCAGGATTTAGCGGTCGGGAGACCCAGTACTTC
TRBJ1-3,.,16,TRBD1,TRBV13,CASSLGTGGSGNTIYF,TGTGCCAGCAGCCTCGGGACAGGGGGTAGTGGAAACACCATATATTTT